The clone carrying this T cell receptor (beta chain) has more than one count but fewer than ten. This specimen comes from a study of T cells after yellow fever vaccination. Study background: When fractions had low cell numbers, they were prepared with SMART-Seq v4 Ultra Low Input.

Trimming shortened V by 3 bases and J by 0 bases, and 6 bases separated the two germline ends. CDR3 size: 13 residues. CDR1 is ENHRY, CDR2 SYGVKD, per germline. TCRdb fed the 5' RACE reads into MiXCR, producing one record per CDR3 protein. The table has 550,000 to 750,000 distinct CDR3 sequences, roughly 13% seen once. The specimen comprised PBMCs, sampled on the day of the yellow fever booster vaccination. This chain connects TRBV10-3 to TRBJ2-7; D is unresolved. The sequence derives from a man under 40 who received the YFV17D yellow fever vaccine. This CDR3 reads CAISDGYSYEQYF. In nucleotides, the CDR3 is TGTGCCATCAGTGACGGATACTCCTACGAGCAGTACTTC.